This T cell receptor beta chain appears in the sequencing data of a study of blood T cell repertoires in COVID-19. The assay was immunoSEQ multiplex PCR, and TCRdb's table has in-frame clones only and misses some. Of more than 50,000 clones in the sample, about nine tenths are singletons; the top ten hold approximately 16%. CDR1 is SGDLS, CDR2 YYNGEE, per germline. This CDR3 has 15 residues. Deletions cut 3 bases from V and 4 bases from J, with 16 bases between. V usage is TRBV9 and J usage is TRBJ1-1, with a possible D match to TRBD1 (5 bases). The specimen was peripheral blood. The clonotype was recovered from a man older than 75 with acute or convalescent COVID-19. CDR3 sequence: CASSELGGGATEAFF. The CDR3 DNA reads TGTGCCAGCAGCGAGCTGGGGGGAGGGGCCACTGAAGCTTTCTTT.